The clone carrying this T cell receptor (beta chain) was counted many times. Its antigen is as yet unknown. TCRdb passed the RT-PCR reads through MiXCR, listing each CDR3 protein once. This sample has approximately 300,000 distinct CDR3 sequences, with around 22% found just once. This entry comes from a study of response to subunit inactivated influenza vaccine. Study results and limitations: New T cells are recruited in small numbers by each seasonal influenza vaccination, according to the authors' suggestion.

The receptor was derived from a man aged 50 to 69 who received an inactivated influenza vaccine. The source material was PBMCs from blood, sampled less than 22 months after vaccination.

CDR3 loop: CSATPGAQGYTF. The CDR3 coding sequence is TGCAGTGCCACACCCGGGGCCCAGGGCTACACCTTC. The chain links TRBV20-1 to TRBJ1-2; perhaps TRBD1 as D (5 bases). CDR1 and CDR2 (germline): DFQATT, SNEGSKA (reference sequence). The CDR3 has 12 residues. Trimming removed 6 bases at V and 8 bases at J, with 16 bases between.